The 16 T cell receptor beta chains below all came from one sample that was sequenced in a study of shared clonotypes between healthy human individuals (dated by TCRdb to about 2020). The receptor library was made with the immunoSEQ multiplex PCR assay. The clones in this table, taken by TCRdb from immuneACCESS, are in-frame only. Not every clone is retained; where verified, under half of the shortfall comes from an unresolved V gene, and the cause of the rest is unknown. The sample table lists some 360,000 clones, less than 85% of them with a count of one. The top ten constitute around 9.3% of the sample. Sequences were obtained from memory CD4+ T cells sorted from blood. The meaning of the sample's cell subset or site label: CD45RA-negative fraction. The receptors come from a man aged 30-40 years in good health.

This chain's CDR3 is CASLRGPNEKLFF. CDR3 DNA sequence: TGTGCCAGCCTCAGGGGACCTAATGAAAAACTGTTTTTT. The J gene is TRBJ1-4, the V gene TRBV28, with D possibly TRBD1 on 6 matching bases. Germline V gives CDR1 MDHEN, CDR2 SYDVKM. V was clipped by 8 bases and J by 3 bases, with 10 bases between them. CDR3 size: 13 residues.

This rearrangement joins TRBV27 to TRBJ2-2; no clear D. The CDR3 extends over 13 amino acids. Germline V lookup: CDR1 MNHEY, CDR2 SMNVEV (reference sequence). Trimming removed 5 bases at V and 0 bases at J, with 4 bases between. The DNA for the CDR3 is TGTGCCAGCAGTGGGCCGAACACCGGGGAGCTGTTTTTT. Amino acids: CASSGPNTGELFF.

This sequence joins TRBV5-6 and TRBJ2-7; D ambiguous. The ends were cut back, 4 bases at V and 12 bases at J, with 35 bases in the middle. The CDR3 is 18 amino acids. Germline V CDR1 and CDR2: SGHDT, YYEEEE. As DNA, the CDR3 is TGTGCCAGCAGCGCCTACCTCTTGGAGTCACCACTCACTGTTGATCTGTACTTC. Translated: CASSAYLLESPLTVDLYF.

Written as DNA, the CDR3 is TGTGCCAGCAGAATCGACAGGGAACGCGAAAAACTGTTTTTT. Its protein product is CASRIDREREKLFF. The chain has TRBV6-1 and TRBJ1-4; 7 positions match TRBD1. The germline V gene encodes CDR1 MNHNS and CDR2 SASEGT. CDR3 length: 14 residues. V was clipped by 6 bases and J by 8 bases; unmatched bases: 9.

This clone was detected only once. V usage is TRBV2 and J usage is TRBJ1-1, with no clear D. The CDR3 spans 12 residues. CDR1 is SNHLY, CDR2 FYNNEI, per germline. The V gene lost 6 bases and the J gene lost 1 base, with 6 bases spanning the gap. The CDR3 region is CASSDSNTEAFF. As DNA, the CDR3 is TGTGCCAGCAGCGACTCGAACACTGAAGCTTTCTTT.

This chain connects TRBV18 to TRBJ1-5; 9 nucleotides agree with TRBD1. Germline trimming cut 5 bases from V and 6 bases from J; bases unmatched to any gene: 5. The CDR3 totals 14 residues. The germline gives CDR1 KGHSH, CDR2 LQKENI. The CDR3 loop is CASSSRTGVQPQHF. The CDR3 DNA follows: TGTGCCAGCTCATCCCGGACAGGGGTTCAGCCCCAGCATTTT.

V gene TRBV6-1 combines with J gene TRBJ2-5; the D gene is possibly TRBD2 (7 bases). Deletions cut 1 base from V and 7 bases from J, with 10 bases between. Germline CDR1 reads MNHNS; CDR2 reads SASEGT. The CDR3 consists of 13 residues. The CDR3 spells CASSEVGGGTQYF. The CDR3 nucleotides read TGTGCCAGCAGTGAAGTAGGGGGGGGGACCCAGTACTTC.

About this clone: This sample also contains other DNA sequences that code for the same CDR3. This chain links TRBV9 with TRBJ2-3; 8 positions match TRBD1. Per germline, CDR1 SGDLS and CDR2 YYNGEE. CDR3 size: 14 residues. V was clipped by 3 bases and J by 5 bases; unmatched bases: 5. The CDR3 spells CASSGRTGLDTQYF. CDR3 DNA: TGTGCCAGCAGCGGACGGACAGGGTTAGATACGCAGTATTTT.

This clone was detected a few times. The CDR3 DNA is TGTGCCAGCGGCGCGCAGCGTGAAAACATTCAGTACTTC. This translates into CASGAQRENIQYF. The chain uses TRBV6-6 and TRBJ2-4; D is ambiguous. The ends were cut back, 8 bases at V and 5 bases at J, with 13 bases in the middle. CDR3 length equals 13 residues. The germline V gene has CDR1 MNHNY and CDR2 SVGAGI (reference sequence).

The chain combines TRBV5-1 with TRBJ1-2; D is ambiguous. The V end lost 0 bases, the J end lost 6 bases, and 9 bases lay between the germline ends. Germline CDR1 SGHRS, CDR2 YFSETQ. The CDR3 sequence is 13 residues long. CDR3 region: CASSLGPVDGYTF. The CDR3, as DNA: TGCGCCAGCAGCTTGGGACCGGTAGATGGCTACACCTTC.

J is TRBJ2-7 and V is TRBV30, with TRBD1 matching over 9 bases. This CDR3 region has 12 residues. Germline V gives CDR1 GTSNPN, CDR2 SVGIG (reference sequence). J was trimmed by 6 bases and V by 3 bases; bases with no gene match: 3. The CDR3 loop is CAWRGTGTEQYF. The DNA of the CDR3 is TGTGCCTGGAGGGGGACAGGGACCGAGCAGTACTTC.

The V call is TRBV5-1, the J call TRBJ2-5; D perhaps matches TRBD2 (6 bases). The V and J ends lost 2 bases and 1 base respectively, with 12 bases between them. The CDR3 has 15 amino acids. Germline loops: CDR1 SGHRS, CDR2 YFSETQ. CDR3 DNA sequence: TGCGCCAGCAGCTTCGGTCTAGCGATCCAAGAGACCCAGTACTTC. This sequence encodes CASSFGLAIQETQYF.

The chain employs TRBV11-3 and TRBJ2-1; D gene unclear. Germline lookup yields CDR1 SGHNT and CDR2 YENEEA. The CDR3 contains 15 residues. V was shortened by 3 bases and J by 1 base, with 10 bases between the two germline ends. CDR3 nucleotide sequence: TGTGCCAGCAGCTTCTCGACGACATCCTACAATGAGCAGTTCTTC. Amino acid sequence: CASSFSTTSYNEQFF.

This chain connects TRBV7-3 to TRBJ2-3, with 8 positions matching TRBD1. The CDR3 sequence is 15 residues long. V lost 3 bases and J lost 2; bases outside the gene matches: 4. The germline V gene encodes CDR1 SGHTA and CDR2 FQGTGA. The CDR3 sequence is CASSFSGGFTDTQYF. The DNA for the CDR3 is TGTGCCAGCAGCTTCTCAGGGGGCTTCACAGATACGCAGTATTTT.

This clone is a singleton in its sample. The rearrangement links TRBV10-3 to TRBJ2-5; D is uncertain. Germline V gives CDR1 ENHRY, CDR2 SYGVKD. This CDR3 contains 11 residues. V dropped 2 bases and J dropped 3 bases, with 1 base sitting between them. The CDR3: CAISEEETQYF. The CDR3 nucleotides read TGTGCCATCAGTGAGGAAGAGACCCAGTACTTC.

The chain couples TRBV18 to TRBJ2-1; D is undetermined. Trimming shortened V by 1 base and J by 5 bases, and 6 bases separated the two germline ends. CDR3 length: 13 residues. Germline V CDR1 and CDR2: KGHSH, LQKENI. CDR3 in DNA: TGTGCCAGCTCACCACTGTCAGACAATGAGCAGTTCTTC. It is translated as CASSPLSDNEQFF.